This is a list of T cell receptor beta chains from one sample in a study of beta chain features in type 1 diabetes. Repertoires were generated with immunoSEQ multiplex PCR, while TCRdb's copy carries only in-frame clones and drops some. The repertoire holds around 240,000 clones, with 16% as singletons. Sequencing was done on a sample of naive CD4+ T cells from blood. The source is a man aged 30-40 years with type 1 diabetes. Both conserved end residues are part of each CDR3. The D gene is left open where the match is weak. Size is omitted from some rows. Given values are once, few, many or a class for expanded clones.

d_call clone_size j_call v_call cdr3_aa cdr3_nt
TRBD1 - TRBJ2-7 TRBV10-3 CAISVMQGAHEQYF TGTGCCATCAGTGTAATGCAGGGGGCCCACGAGCAGTACTTC
- few TRBJ2-1 TRBV5-1 CASSLGQPTYNEQFF TGCGCCAGCAGCTTGGGCCAGCCGACCTACAATGAGCAGTTCTTC
- - TRBJ1-3 TRBV20-1 CSAHSGNTIYF TGCAGCGCACATTCTGGAAACACCATATATTTT
TRBD2 - TRBJ2-5 TRBV5-1 CASSLASSGTKETQYF TGCGCCAGCAGCTTGGCCTCTTCGGGGACTAAAGAGACCCAGTACTTC
- - TRBJ1-4 TRBV29-1 CSVDVQGNEKLFF TGCAGCGTTGACGTACAGGGTAATGAAAAACTGTTTTTT
- - TRBJ2-7 TRBV4-1 CASSQERADSLYEQYF TGCGCCAGCAGCCAAGAACGCGCAGACAGCCTCTACGAGCAGTACTTC
- - TRBJ1-5 TRBV7-9 CASSLEGYQPQHF TGTGCCAGCAGCTTAGAGGGATATCAGCCCCAGCATTTT
TRBD1 few TRBJ1-2 TRBV15 CATSVPGQTNYGYTF TGTGCCACCAGCGTTCCGGGACAGACTAACTATGGCTACACCTTC
- few TRBJ2-3 TRBV29-1 CSVRTGSGTDTQYF TGCAGCGTTCGTACAGGGTCAGGAACAGATACGCAGTATTTT
TRBD1 - TRBJ2-7 TRBV7-2 CASSVTWDSSSYEQYF TGTGCCAGCAGCGTCACTTGGGACAGTTCCTCCTACGAGCAGTACTTC
- - TRBJ2-1 TRBV28 CASSLNSGRRGQFF TGTGCCAGCAGTTTAAACTCGGGACGCCGAGGGCAGTTCTTC
- few TRBJ2-5 TRBV18 CASSTGSGETQYF TGTGCCAGCTCAACCGGGAGCGGGGAGACCCAGTACTTC
- few TRBJ2-6 TRBV29-1 CSVRNRSSGANVLTF TGCAGCGTCCGTAATCGTAGCTCTGGGGCCAACGTCCTGACTTTC
TRBD1 - TRBJ2-3 TRBV30 CAARGRTDTQYF TGTGCCGCCAGGGGGCGGACAGATACGCAGTATTTT
- - TRBJ2-5 TRBV4-2 CASSRPRPGTETQYF TGTGCCAGCAGCCGCCCGCGGCCTGGGACGGAGACCCAGTACTTC
TRBD2 - TRBJ2-1 TRBV28 CASSSQSGRGNNEQFF TGTGCCAGCAGCTCTCAAAGCGGGAGAGGCAACAATGAGCAGTTCTTC
- few TRBJ2-7 TRBV4-2 CASSFAGYEQYF TGTGCCAGCAGCTTCGCAGGGTACGAGCAGTACTTC
- few TRBJ2-4 TRBV7-2 CASSLPTLVHIQYF TGTGCCAGCAGCTTACCCACATTGGTGCACATTCAGTACTTC
- few TRBJ2-6 TRBV27 CASSPHTGNSGANVLTF TGTGCCAGCAGTCCACATACAGGAAACTCTGGGGCCAACGTCCTGACTTTC
- - TRBJ2-7 TRBV5-6 CASSLGQGSYEQYF TGTGCCAGCAGCTTGGGGCAGGGCAGTTACGAGCAGTACTTC